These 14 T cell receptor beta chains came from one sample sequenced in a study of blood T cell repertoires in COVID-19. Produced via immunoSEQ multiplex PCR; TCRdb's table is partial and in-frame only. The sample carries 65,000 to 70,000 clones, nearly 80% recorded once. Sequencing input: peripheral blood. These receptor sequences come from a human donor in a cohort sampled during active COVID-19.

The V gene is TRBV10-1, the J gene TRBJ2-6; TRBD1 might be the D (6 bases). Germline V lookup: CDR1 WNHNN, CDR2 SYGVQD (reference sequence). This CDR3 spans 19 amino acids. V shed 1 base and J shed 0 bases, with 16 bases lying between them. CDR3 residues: CASSELGDRIRSGANVLTF. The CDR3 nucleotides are TGCGCCAGCAGTGAGTTGGGTGACAGGATTCGCTCTGGGGCCAACGTCCTGACTTTC.

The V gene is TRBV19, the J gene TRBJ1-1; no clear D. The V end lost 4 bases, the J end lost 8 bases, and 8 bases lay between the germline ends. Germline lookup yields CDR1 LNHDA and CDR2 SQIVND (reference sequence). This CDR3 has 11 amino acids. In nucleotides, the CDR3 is TGTGCCAGTAGTACGCGGTGGGAAGCTTTCTTT. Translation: CASSTRWEAFF.

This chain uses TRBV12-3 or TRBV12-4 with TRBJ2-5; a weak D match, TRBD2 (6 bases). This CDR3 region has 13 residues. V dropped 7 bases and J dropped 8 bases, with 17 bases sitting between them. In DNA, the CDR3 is TGTGCCAGCACCCTGGAGGGGCTAGGCACCCAGTACTTC. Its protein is CASTLEGLGTQYF.

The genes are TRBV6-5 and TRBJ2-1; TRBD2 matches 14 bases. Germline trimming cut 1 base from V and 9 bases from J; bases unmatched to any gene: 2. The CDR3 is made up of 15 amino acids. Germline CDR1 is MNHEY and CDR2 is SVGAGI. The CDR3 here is CASSYWTSGGTEQFF. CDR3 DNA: TGTGCCAGCAGTTACTGGACTAGCGGGGGGACTGAGCAGTTCTTC.

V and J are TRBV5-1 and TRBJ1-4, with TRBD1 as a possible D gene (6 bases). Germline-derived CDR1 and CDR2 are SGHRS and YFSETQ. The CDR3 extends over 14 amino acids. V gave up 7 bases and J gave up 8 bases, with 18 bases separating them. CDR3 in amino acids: CASRLGGRQEKLFF. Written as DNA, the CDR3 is TGCGCCAGCCGCCTGGGGGGGCGCCAGGAAAAACTGTTTTTT.

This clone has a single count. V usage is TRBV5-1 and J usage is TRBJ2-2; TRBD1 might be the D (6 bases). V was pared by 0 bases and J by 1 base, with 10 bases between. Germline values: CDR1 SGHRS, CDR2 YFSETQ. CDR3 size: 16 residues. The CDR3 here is CASSLEVGGNTGELFF. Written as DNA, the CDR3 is TGCGCCAGCAGCTTGGAAGTAGGGGGGAACACCGGGGAGCTGTTTTTT.

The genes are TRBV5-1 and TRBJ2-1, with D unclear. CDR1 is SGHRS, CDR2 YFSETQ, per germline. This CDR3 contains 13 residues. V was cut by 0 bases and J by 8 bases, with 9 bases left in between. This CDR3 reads CASSLAVADEQFF. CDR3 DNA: TGCGCCAGCAGCTTGGCAGTCGCCGATGAGCAGTTCTTC.

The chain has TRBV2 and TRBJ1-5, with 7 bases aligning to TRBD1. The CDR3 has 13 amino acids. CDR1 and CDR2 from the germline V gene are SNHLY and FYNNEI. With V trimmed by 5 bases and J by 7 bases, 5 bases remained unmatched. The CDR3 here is CASSPQGRQPQHF. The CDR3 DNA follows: TGTGCCAGCAGTCCACAGGGGAGGCAGCCCCAGCATTTT.

DNA for the CDR3: TGTGCCAGCAGCTTAGGGCTAGGGGCCTACGAGCAGTACTTC. Encoded protein: CASSLGLGAYEQYF. The chain combines TRBV11-2 with TRBJ2-7; perhaps TRBD1 as D (5 bases). V lost 1 base to trimming and J lost 2 bases, with 9 bases between them. CDR3 length: 14 amino acids. Germline lookup yields CDR1 SGHAT and CDR2 FQNNGV.

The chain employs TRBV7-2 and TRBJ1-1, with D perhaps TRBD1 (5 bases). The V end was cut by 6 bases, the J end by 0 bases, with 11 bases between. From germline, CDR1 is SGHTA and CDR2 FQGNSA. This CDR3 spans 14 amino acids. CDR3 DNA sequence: TGTGCCAGCAGGGCAGGGAATATGAACACTGAAGCTTTCTTT. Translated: CASRAGNMNTEAFF.

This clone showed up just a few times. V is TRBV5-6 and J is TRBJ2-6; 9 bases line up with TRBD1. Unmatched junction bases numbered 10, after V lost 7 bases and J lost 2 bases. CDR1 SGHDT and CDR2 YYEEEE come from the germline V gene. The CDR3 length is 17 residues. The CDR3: CASALNRGHPGANVLTF. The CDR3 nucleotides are TGTGCCAGCGCCTTGAACAGGGGGCATCCTGGGGCCAACGTCCTGACTTTC.

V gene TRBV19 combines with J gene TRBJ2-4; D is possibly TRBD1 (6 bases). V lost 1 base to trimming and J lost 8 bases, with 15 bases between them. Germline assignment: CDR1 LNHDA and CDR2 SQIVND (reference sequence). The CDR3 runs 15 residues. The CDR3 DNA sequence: TGTGCCAGTAGTATAGCGGGCAGGGGTGTCGACATTCAGTACTTC. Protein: CASSIAGRGVDIQYF.

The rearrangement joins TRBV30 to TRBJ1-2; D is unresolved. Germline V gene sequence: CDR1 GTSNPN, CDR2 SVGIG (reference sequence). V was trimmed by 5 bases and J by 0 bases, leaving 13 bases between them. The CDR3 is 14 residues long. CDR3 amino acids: CAWGRENANYGYTF. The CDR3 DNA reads TGTGCCTGGGGACGGGAGAACGCTAACTATGGCTACACCTTC.

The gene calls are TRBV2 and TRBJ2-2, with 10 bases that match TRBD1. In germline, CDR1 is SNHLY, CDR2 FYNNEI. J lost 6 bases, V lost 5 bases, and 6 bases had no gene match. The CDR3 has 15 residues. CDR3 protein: CASSTGQGVAGELFF. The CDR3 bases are TGTGCCAGCAGTACCGGACAGGGGGTGGCCGGGGAGCTGTTTTTT.